A selection of T cell receptor beta chains follows, all from one sample in a study of vaccination and CD4 T cells after COVID-19. TCRdb re-derived calls from the PCR reads in MiXCR, one entry per CDR3 protein. The data contain about 19,000 distinct CDR3 sequences, 43% of them singletons. Antigens of these TCRs are unknown. The sequences come from CD4+ T cells from blood, cultured in vitro, collected after SARS-CoV-2 vaccination. Receptors were obtained from a human donor who had recovered from COVID-19. Both conserved end residues are part of each CDR3. The order of the fields is CDR3 length, V gene, J gene, CDR3 protein.

CDR3 length: 17
V gene: TRBV27
J gene: TRBJ2-7
CDR3 protein: CASSLRHPSRGVDEQYF

CDR3 length: 15
V gene: TRBV28
J gene: TRBJ1-5
CDR3 protein: CASSSPAGGDQPQHF

CDR3 length: 16
V gene: TRBV5-1
J gene: TRBJ2-1
CDR3 protein: CASSDRGASSYNEQFF

CDR3 length: 16
V gene: TRBV27
J gene: TRBJ2-3
CDR3 protein: CASSGKGGTGRGAQYF

CDR3 length: 16
V gene: TRBV4-2
J gene: TRBJ1-5
CDR3 protein: CASSPGQPLSNQPQHF

CDR3 length: 14
V gene: TRBV20-1
J gene: TRBJ2-7
CDR3 protein: CSATLGGLSYEQYF

CDR3 length: 15
V gene: TRBV19
J gene: TRBJ2-3
CDR3 protein: CASRLEGGGTDTQYF

CDR3 length: 13
V gene: TRBV7-2
J gene: TRBJ1-1
CDR3 protein: CASSFRQGAQAFF

CDR3 length: 16
V gene: TRBV5-6
J gene: TRBJ2-7
CDR3 protein: CASSPTLSGSPYEQYF

CDR3 length: 14
V gene: TRBV10-1
J gene: TRBJ2-7
CDR3 protein: CASSDPVAGNEQYF

CDR3 length: 14
V gene: TRBV20-1
J gene: TRBJ2-3
CDR3 protein: CSARSTLHTDTQYF

CDR3 length: 19
V gene: TRBV27
J gene: TRBJ2-1
CDR3 protein: CASSTSPNPGLAVTNEQFF

CDR3 length: 15
V gene: TRBV4-1
J gene: TRBJ2-5
CDR3 protein: CASSQVPRAEETQYF

CDR3 length: 16
V gene: TRBV28
J gene: TRBJ1-1
CDR3 protein: CASSSPSTGANTEAFF

CDR3 length: 16
V gene: TRBV19
J gene: TRBJ1-6
CDR3 protein: CASSIDLEEANSPLHF

CDR3 length: 13
V gene: TRBV7-2
J gene: TRBJ2-6
CDR3 protein: CASSEGGANVLTF